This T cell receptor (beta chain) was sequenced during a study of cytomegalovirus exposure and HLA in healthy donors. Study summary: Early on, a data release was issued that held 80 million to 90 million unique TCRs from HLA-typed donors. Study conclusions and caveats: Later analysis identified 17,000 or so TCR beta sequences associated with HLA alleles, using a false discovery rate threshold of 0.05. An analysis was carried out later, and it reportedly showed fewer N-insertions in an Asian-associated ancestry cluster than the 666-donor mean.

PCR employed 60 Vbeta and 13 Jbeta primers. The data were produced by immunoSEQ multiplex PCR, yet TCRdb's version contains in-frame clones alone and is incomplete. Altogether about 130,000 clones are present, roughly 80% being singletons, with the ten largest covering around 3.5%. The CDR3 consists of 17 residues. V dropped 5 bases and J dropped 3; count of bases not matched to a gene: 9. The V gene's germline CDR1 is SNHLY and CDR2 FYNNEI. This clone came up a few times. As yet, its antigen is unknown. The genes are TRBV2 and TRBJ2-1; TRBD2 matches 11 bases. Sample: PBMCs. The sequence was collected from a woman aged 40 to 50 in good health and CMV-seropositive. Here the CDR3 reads CASSWLGLAEIYNEQFF. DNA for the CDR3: TGTGCCAGCAGTTGGCTGGGACTAGCGGAGATCTACAATGAGCAGTTCTTC.